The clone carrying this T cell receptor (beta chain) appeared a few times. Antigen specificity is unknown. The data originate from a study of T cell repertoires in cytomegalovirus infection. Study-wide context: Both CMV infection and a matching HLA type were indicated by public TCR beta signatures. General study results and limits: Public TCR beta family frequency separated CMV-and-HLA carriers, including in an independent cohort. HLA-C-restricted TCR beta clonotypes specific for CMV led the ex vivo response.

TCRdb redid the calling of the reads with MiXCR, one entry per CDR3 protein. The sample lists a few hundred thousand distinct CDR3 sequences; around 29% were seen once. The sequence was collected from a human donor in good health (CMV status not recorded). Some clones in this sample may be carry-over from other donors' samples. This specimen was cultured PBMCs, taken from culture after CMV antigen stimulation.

The CDR3 here is CASSLINNEQFF. DNA of the CDR3: TGTGCCAGCAGCTTAATTAACAATGAGCAGTTCTTC. The chain couples TRBV7-9 to TRBJ2-1, with D hard to call. Trimming removed 2 bases at V and 5 bases at J, with 4 bases between. Germline V lookup: CDR1 SEHNR, CDR2 FQNEAQ (reference sequence). The CDR3 sequence is 12 residues long.